This TCR beta chain stems from a study of a mutant IDH1 vaccine in newly diagnosed glioma. Across the whole study: Before enrollment, patients got radiotherapy alone, temozolomide alone, or mostly the combination.

Concerning this clone: Its target is not known.

The ends were cut back, 0 bases at V and 1 base at J, with 4 bases in the middle. There are 13 residues in the CDR3. CDR1 and CDR2 (germline): LGHNA, YNFKEQ. Clones were read by immunoSEQ multiplex PCR, and TCRdb kept only the in-frame ones, dropping some. The table lists about 92,000 clones, about 83% of them singletons, with roughly 7.1% in the top ten. Study-level results: The study observed vaccine-induced immune responses in just over 90% of patients.

As to time point: baseline, week 1 (first vaccination visit). The treatment here: pre-vaccination baseline after standard-of-care therapy. The sequencing here drew on PBMCs, taken from a glioma patient treated with radiotherapy, temozolomide or both. The TCR sequence derives from a woman between 50 and 59 years old with glioma. The V gene is TRBV4-2, the J gene TRBJ2-7; unclear D gene. In DNA form, the CDR3 reads TGTGCCAGCAGCCAAGATTCGTCCTACGAGCAGTACTTC. Its translation: CASSQDSSYEQYF.